This TCR beta chain comes out of a study of T cell responses to AZD1222 COVID-19 vaccine. Notes on the study in general: The breadth and depth of Spike-specific TCRs increased once two AZD1222 doses had been given. The peak T cell response came first, and repertoires were sampled only after it.

Points on this clone: As yet, its antigen is unknown.

CDR3 length: 12 amino acids. The V gene's germline CDR1 is SNHLY and CDR2 FYNNEI. The V end was cut by 6 bases, the J end by 5 bases, with 10 bases between. Assay: immunoSEQ multiplex PCR; the TCRdb copy retains only in-frame clones and omits some. This sample's clone table lists under 150,000 clones. This receptor was identified in an adult in good health. The chain employs TRBV2 and TRBJ1-2, with D uncertain. Source material: peripheral blood. CDR3 DNA sequence: TGTGCCAGCAGCCCAATCATTTATGGCTACACCTTC. This sequence encodes CASSPIIYGYTF.